This T cell receptor (beta chain) was observed in a study of blood T cell repertoires in COVID-19. About the research overall: PBMCs, B-cell-depleted T cells, or T cells were the source of the cDNA or gDNA that made up the material.

TCRdb's copy holds only in-frame clones and misses some; the assay was immunoSEQ multiplex PCR. This sample has more than 300,000 clones, with over 75% found just once. Germline loops: CDR1 SGHTA, CDR2 FQGNSA. The CDR3 totals 16 residues. The V and J ends lost 1 base and 2 bases respectively, with 13 bases between them. Sequencing was performed on peripheral blood. The V call is TRBV7-2, the J call TRBJ2-3; possibly TRBD1 for D (6 bases). This clonotype was obtained from a woman aged 25 to 39 with COVID-19, enrolled during active disease. Written as DNA, the CDR3 is TGTGCCAGCAGCTTAGTACGGAACAGGGCCACAGATACGCAGTATTTT. Amino acids: CASSLVRNRATDTQYF.